Sequencing of this TCR beta chain was carried out in a study of Ad26.COV2.S vaccination and SARS-CoV-2 variants. Assay: immunoSEQ multiplex PCR; the TCRdb copy retains only in-frame clones and omits some. This table has more than 150,000 clones, around nine tenths appearing once. Study-level points and caveats: With respect to non-spike TCR breadth, vaccine and placebo recipients were similar. Spike-specific TCR breadth in vaccine recipients exceeded that seen in placebo recipients. Spike-specific CD8+ and CD4+ T cell responses reportedly showed substantial breadth after vaccination.

This clone appeared a few times. Antigen: not known. The sample was peripheral blood, taken after recovery from COVID-19. The receptor was isolated from a human donor who had recovered from COVID-19.

The CDR3 DNA reads TGTGCCAGCAGCTTCGGCGGGAGAGGCTATAACGAGCAGTACTTC. Its translation is CASSFGGRGYNEQYF. The chain combines TRBV5-6 with TRBJ2-7; 7 bases line up with TRBD2. Germline CDR1 reads SGHDT; CDR2 reads YYEEEE. The V and J ends lost 2 bases and 5 bases, in that order; junction bases with no gene match: 10. This CDR3 has 15 amino acids. Full variable domain (rest looked up from reference TRBV5-6 and TRBJ2-7): DAGVTQSPTHLIKTRGQQVTLRCSPKSGHDTVSWYQQALGQGPQFIFQYYEEEERQRGNFPDRFSGHQFPNYSSELNVNALLLGDSALYLCASSFGGRGYNEQYFGPGTRLTVT.